This T cell receptor (beta chain) was captured by sequencing in a study of shared clonotypes between healthy human individuals. Overall study results and limits: Sharing of clonotypes among donors was expected to vary with sequencing depth. The small donor group covered limited genetic and exposure diversity.

After removal of 4 bases from V and 11 bases from J, the junction contained 7 bases not matched to a gene. CDR1 and CDR2 (germline): SGHAT, FQNNGV. This CDR3 is built from 13 residues. For this clone: The antigen remains unidentified.

TCRdb keeps only in-frame clones here, not all; method: immunoSEQ multiplex PCR. In the table there are hundreds of thousands of clones, approximately 71% of which are singletons. The sample comprised PBMCs. This rearrangement joins TRBV11-2 to TRBJ1-4; 7 bases are shared with TRBD1. The clonotype originates from a woman aged 40-49 years in good health. Some clones in this sample may be carry-over from other donors' samples. This chain's CDR3 is CASSSTGVEKLFF. CDR3 sequence (DNA): TGTGCCAGCAGCTCCACAGGGGTAGAGAAACTGTTTTTT.